This T cell receptor (beta chain) was captured by sequencing in a study of T cell repertoires in cytomegalovirus infection. Study overall: Evidence of both CMV infection and a matching HLA type came from public TCR beta signatures.

The CDR3 has 13 residues. With 0 bases removed from V and 7 bases from J, the gap between germline ends came to 7 bases. Germline V gene lookup returns CDR1 SGHTA and CDR2 FQGNSA. This clonotype was seen repeatedly, ten times or more. MiXCR, run by TCRdb on the reads, gives a single entry per CDR3 protein. The sample has 150,000 to 180,000 distinct CDR3 sequences; about a quarter are singletons. The rearrangement joins TRBV7-2 to TRBJ1-5; D ambiguous. The sequence derives from a human donor in good health (CMV status not recorded). Some clones in this sample may be carry-over from other donors' samples. Specimen: PBMCs. This CDR3 is CASSLAGRQPQHF. The CDR3 coding sequence is TGTGCCAGCAGCTTAGCGGGGAGGCAGCCCCAGCATTTT.